The source of this T cell receptor beta chain is a study of blood T cell repertoires in COVID-19. Measured with immunoSEQ multiplex PCR; TCRdb has only the in-frame clones, and not every one. The table lists 150,000 to 200,000 clones, about four fifths of them singletons. The V and J ends lost 4 bases and 3 bases, in that order; junction bases with no gene match: 5. CDR3 length: 15 residues. Germline V gives CDR1 SGHRS, CDR2 YFSETQ. The TCR sequence derives from a woman between 65 and 79 years old with COVID-19, enrolled during active disease. Sequencing was done on a sample of peripheral blood. This rearrangement joins TRBV5-1 to TRBJ2-3; TRBD2 agrees at 10 bases. The CDR3 is CASSPRTSGTDTQYF. Written as DNA, the CDR3 is TGCGCCAGCAGCCCGCGGACTAGCGGAACAGATACGCAGTATTTT. Complete variable domain (other parts from reference TRBV5-1 and TRBJ2-3): KAGVTQTPRYLIKTRGQQVTLSCSPISGHRSVSWYQQTPGQGLQFLFEYFSETQRNKGNFPGRFSGRQFSNSRSEMNVSTLELGDSALYLCASSPRTSGTDTQYFGPGTRLTVL.